One and the same sample provided the 32 T cell receptor beta chains below, sequenced in a study of T cells after yellow fever vaccination. MiXCR was run by TCRdb on the 5' RACE reads, yielding one entry per CDR3 protein. The data show just under 600,000 distinct CDR3 sequences, around an eighth seen once. The source was PBMCs, collected on the day of the yellow fever booster vaccination. These receptors all stem from a man under 40 who received the YFV17D yellow fever vaccine.

This chain links TRBV6-4 with TRBJ2-7; 9 bases match TRBD2. The germline V gene has CDR1 MRHNA and CDR2 SNTAGT. The CDR3 is 15 residues long. The V and J ends lost 3 bases and 3 bases, in that order; junction bases with no gene match: 6. In DNA form, the CDR3 reads TGTGCCAGCAGTGAGCTAGCGGGGCCACTCTACGAGCAGTACTTC. Its protein product is CASSELAGPLYEQYF.

This clonotype was observed a handful of times. The chain links TRBV29-1 to TRBJ1-2; D perhaps matches TRBD1 (6 bases). This CDR3 comprises 12 residues. Germline loops: CDR1 SQVTM, CDR2 ANQGSEA. The DNA of the CDR3 is TGCAGTGGCTATGGGGGCTTATATGGCTACACCTTC. It codes for CSGYGGLYGYTF.

The chain joins TRBV4-3 to TRBJ2-3; D is uncertain. Germline-derived CDR1 and CDR2 are LGHNA and YSLEER. Trimming stripped 0 bases from V and 2 bases from J, with 9 bases between. The CDR3 consists of 15 residues. The CDR3 protein is CASSQDVRHTDTQYF. In nucleotides, the CDR3 is TGCGCCAGCAGCCAAGATGTGCGCCACACAGATACGCAGTATTTT.

This rearrangement joins TRBV11-1 to TRBJ2-5; the match to TRBD2 covers 7 bases. The CDR3 is 17 residues long. Trimming took 2 bases from V and 13 from J; bases not matched to a gene: 22. Germline V CDR1 and CDR2: SGHAT, FQDESV (reference sequence). In DNA, the CDR3 is TGTGCCAGCAGCTTATCAGCGGGATGCGTGAAAACCGGTCCGCGGTACTTC. Translating gives CASSLSAGCVKTGPRYF.

This clonotype was counted only a few times. The genes are TRBV10-2 and TRBJ2-1, with D uncertain. Between the trimmed V and J ends, which lost 1 base and 5 bases, there was a span of 9 bases. CDR1 WSHSY and CDR2 SAAADI come from the germline V gene. The CDR3 contains 14 residues. The chain's CDR3 is CASSEFGPHNEQFF. CDR3 bases: TGCGCCAGCAGTGAGTTTGGGCCCCACAATGAGCAGTTCTTC.

This clonotype has only a few counts. This rearrangement joins TRBV6-1 to TRBJ1-3; unclear D gene. This CDR3 is built from 14 residues. V lost 7 bases, J lost 0 bases, and 10 bases lay in between. Per the germline V gene, CDR1 is MNHNS and CDR2 is SASEGT. The CDR3 protein is CASTPVLSGNTIYF. For the CDR3, the DNA is TGTGCCAGCACCCCTGTTCTCTCTGGAAACACCATATATTTT.

The chain is built from TRBV20-1 and TRBJ2-5, with 7 bases aligning to TRBD2. The germline CDR1 and CDR2 sequences are DFQATT and SNEGSKA (reference sequence). Germline trimming cut 6 bases from V and 6 bases from J; bases unmatched to any gene: 16. The CDR3 has 15 residues. For the CDR3, the DNA is TGCAGTGCCACCAGCGTGGGAGGGCCGTCGAAGACCCAGTACTTC. Translating it yields CSATSVGGPSKTQYF.

The chain has TRBV4-2 and TRBJ1-4, with 9 bases that match TRBD1. This CDR3 spans 15 amino acids. Germline loops: CDR1 LGHNA, CDR2 YNFKEQ. V gave up 1 base and J gave up 7 bases; unmatched junction bases: 4. The CDR3 DNA sequence: TGTGCCAGCAGCCAAGTTGACAGGGGGGGTGAAAAACTGTTTTTT. Translating it yields CASSQVDRGGEKLFF.

The genes are TRBV6-1 and TRBJ2-3; no definite D call. This CDR3 spans 15 amino acids. In germline, CDR1 is MNHNS, CDR2 SASEGT. The V and J ends lost 6 bases and 0 bases respectively, with 13 bases between them. The DNA for the CDR3 is TGTGCCAGCAGGTCATACTTGGCTAGCACAGATACGCAGTATTTT. This sequence encodes CASRSYLASTDTQYF.

This chain connects TRBV6-2 or TRBV6-3 to TRBJ2-2, with unresolved D. CDR1 and CDR2 from the germline V gene are MNHEY and SVGEGT. The CDR3 covers 17 residues. Between the trimmed V and J ends, which lost 8 bases and 0 bases, there was a span of 19 bases. CDR3 coding DNA: TGTGCCAGCGCCGGACCCGAGGTGATCGCGAACACCGGGGAGCTGTTTTTT. Protein sequence: CASAGPEVIANTGELFF.

This clonotype was observed a handful of times. The rearrangement links TRBV12-3 or TRBV12-4 to TRBJ2-6; D is ambiguous. Deletions cut 5 bases from V and 4 bases from J, with 15 bases between. CDR3 size: 16 residues. CDR3 sequence reads: CASSPTIIFGANVLTF. The DNA of the CDR3 is TGTGCCAGCAGTCCTACGATCATTTTCGGGGCCAACGTCCTGACTTTC.

V gene TRBV3-1 combines with J gene TRBJ1-3; maybe TRBD1 (5 bases). CDR3 size: 15 residues. Germline V gives CDR1 LGHDT, CDR2 YNNKEL (reference sequence). The V end lost 10 bases, the J end lost 4 bases, and 20 bases lay between the germline ends. The DNA of the CDR3 is TGTGCCACCTGCCAAGATTGGGACGTAGGAAACACCATATATTTT. Residues: CATCQDWDVGNTIYF.

This clonotype was counted a few times. The genes are TRBV7-9 and TRBJ2-3; 13 bases are shared with TRBD2. Trimming removed 3 bases from V and 6 bases from J; junction bases left unmatched: 9. The CDR3 has 17 amino acids. In germline, CDR1 is SEHNR, CDR2 FQNEAQ (reference sequence). As DNA, the CDR3 is TGTGCCAGCAGCTTGGAACTAGCGGGAGGGGGCCAGGATACGCAGTATTTT. This codes for CASSLELAGGGQDTQYF.

This clonotype was recorded only once. This chain connects TRBV18 to TRBJ2-3; D may be TRBD2 (5 bases). The CDR3 extends over 23 amino acids. Germline CDR1 is KGHSH and CDR2 is LQKENI. Trimming took off 9 bases at V and 0 bases at J, with 40 bases between the two ends. CDR3 bases: TGTGCCAGTTCCTGGCGGCGGCGCTTCCCGGGAAATGGTCGGGAACCTAGCACAGATACGCAGTATTTT. Translating it yields CASSWRRRFPGNGREPSTDTQYF.

This clonotype was counted at least ten times. This sequence joins TRBV20-1 and TRBJ2-1, with TRBD1 identical over 7 bases. Germline-derived CDR1 and CDR2 are DFQATT and SNEGSKA (reference sequence). This CDR3 contains 15 residues. V shed 5 bases and J 8 bases; nucleotides not matched to a gene: 15. Here the CDR3 reads CSAWTFDRVGHEQFF. In nucleotides, the CDR3 is TGCAGTGCTTGGACCTTCGACAGGGTGGGTCATGAGCAGTTCTTC.

This clonotype was detected a few times. CDR3 in amino acids: CASSFGGTPAPRDDQETQYF. The CDR3 nucleotides are TGTGCCAGCAGTTTCGGGGGGACACCGGCGCCGAGGGACGACCAAGAGACCCAGTACTTC. This chain links TRBV12-3 or TRBV12-4 with TRBJ2-5, with D perhaps TRBD2 (7 bases). V shed 3 bases and J shed 0 bases, with 26 bases lying between them. The CDR3 runs to 20 residues.

The V gene is TRBV27, the J gene TRBJ2-6; 10 nucleotides agree with TRBD1. This CDR3 contains 17 residues. The germline V gene encodes CDR1 MNHEY and CDR2 SMNVEV (reference sequence). The trim removed 5 bases at V and 4 bases at J, leaving 8 bases unmatched. DNA for the CDR3: TGTGCCAGCAGTCCCGGGACAGGGGTCGAAGGGGCCAACGTCCTGACTTTC. Protein product: CASSPGTGVEGANVLTF.

The rearrangement joins TRBV5-1 to TRBJ2-1, with a weak D call TRBD2 (6 bases). Trimming cost V 6 bases and J 3 bases, with 16 bases left between them. The CDR3 consists of 15 residues. Germline lookup yields CDR1 SGHRS and CDR2 YFSETQ. CDR3 bases: TGCGCCAGCACGCCCCTGGAGGGCCGCTACAATGAGCAGTTCTTC. Protein: CASTPLEGRYNEQFF.

There are a few counts of this clonotype. The chain employs TRBV2 and TRBJ2-5; 11 nucleotides align to TRBD2. Unmatched junction bases numbered 11, after V lost 4 bases and J lost 4 bases. Per the germline V gene, CDR1 is SNHLY and CDR2 is FYNNEI. CDR3 length: 17 residues. DNA for the CDR3: TGTGCCAGCAGTGTGTCGACTAGCGGGGAGGTCAGAGAGACCCAGTACTTC. Amino acid sequence: CASSVSTSGEVRETQYF.

The chain is built from TRBV5-1 and TRBJ2-7; 9 bases fit TRBD1. Germline V gene sequence: CDR1 SGHRS, CDR2 YFSETQ. Germline trimming cut 4 bases from V and 3 bases from J; bases unmatched to any gene: 5. There are 14 residues in the CDR3. CDR3 in amino acids: CASSTPTGGYEQYF. CDR3 sequence (DNA): TGCGCCAGCAGCACCCCGACAGGGGGCTACGAGCAGTACTTC. Combining the CDR3 with reference TRBV5-1 and TRBJ2-7 gives the whole variable domain KAGVTQTPRYLIKTRGQQVTLSCSPISGHRSVSWYQQTPGQGLQFLFEYFSETQRNKGNFPGRFSGRQFSNSRSEMNVSTLELGDSALYLCASSTPTGGYEQYFGPGTRLTVT.

The chain couples TRBV5-1 to TRBJ2-1; no clear D. CDR3 size: 14 residues. Trimming pared 4 bases from V and 5 bases from J, leaving 13 bases between. The germline V gene encodes CDR1 SGHRS and CDR2 YFSETQ. The CDR3 sequence is CASSLVGFNNEQFF. CDR3 DNA sequence: TGCGCCAGCAGCCTGGTCGGATTTAACAATGAGCAGTTCTTC.

J is TRBJ1-1 and V is TRBV7-9, with TRBD1 identical over 7 bases. V lost 5 bases, J lost 8 bases, and 8 bases stayed unmatched. The germline V gene has CDR1 SEHNR and CDR2 FQNEAQ (reference sequence). CDR3 length: 13 residues. CDR3 amino acids: CASSLTGEGEAFF. In DNA, the CDR3 is TGTGCCAGCAGCCTTACAGGGGAAGGCGAAGCTTTCTTT.

J is TRBJ1-2 and V is TRBV6-2 or TRBV6-3; D remains unclear. This CDR3 comprises 13 residues. Trimming shortened V by 2 bases and J by 2 bases, and 6 bases separated the two germline ends. Per germline, CDR1 MNHEY and CDR2 SVGEGT. CDR3 bases: TGTGCCAGCAGTTACAAGAAGAACTATGGCTACACCTTC. It codes for CASSYKKNYGYTF.

This clonotype was seen a few times. The chain employs TRBV10-2 and TRBJ2-1, with 9 nucleotides matching TRBD2. The trim removed 5 bases at V and 8 bases at J, leaving 10 bases unmatched. The CDR3 runs 15 residues. Per germline, CDR1 WSHSY and CDR2 SAAADI. CDR3 in amino acids: CASSKREEKRDEQFF. The CDR3 DNA reads TGCGCCAGCAGTAAGCGGGAGGAGAAACGCGATGAGCAGTTCTTC.

Note on this clonotype: At one end the junction does not follow the germline gene, possibly because of a read error. The chain combines TRBV3-1 with TRBJ2-4, with D maybe TRBD1 (5 bases). The V gene's germline CDR1 is LGHDT and CDR2 YNNKEL (reference sequence). The CDR3 is 10 amino acids. CDR3 region: CASSQGQSRF. The DNA of the CDR3 is TGTGCCAGCAGCCAAGGACAGTCAAGGTTC.

Only a few counts were recorded for this clonotype. The J gene is TRBJ1-2, the V gene TRBV5-1; D is perhaps TRBD1 (6 bases). Germline V gene lookup returns CDR1 SGHRS and CDR2 YFSETQ. Trimming left V 4 bases short and J 5 bases short, with 12 bases between. The CDR3 runs 13 residues. CDR3 sequence: CASSDSTGYGYTF. DNA for the CDR3: TGCGCCAGCAGCGACTCAACAGGGTATGGCTACACCTTC. The whole variable domain, filled in from reference TRBV5-1 and TRBJ1-2, reads KAGVTQTPRYLIKTRGQQVTLSCSPISGHRSVSWYQQTPGQGLQFLFEYFSETQRNKGNFPGRFSGRQFSNSRSEMNVSTLELGDSALYLCASSDSTGYGYTFGSGTRLTVV.

In this sample, this clonotype turned up many times. This sequence joins TRBV20-1 and TRBJ2-7; TRBD2 aligns across 10 bases. The CDR3 is 14 amino acids. V shed 3 bases and J 3 bases; nucleotides not matched to a gene: 5. Germline V gene data show CDR1 as DFQATT and CDR2 as SNEGSKA (reference sequence). CDR3 sequence (DNA): TGCAGTGCTAGGGGCCTAGCGGGAGACTACGAGCAGTACTTC. Translated, it gives CSARGLAGDYEQYF.

This clonotype was seen more than once but under ten times. The gene calls are TRBV3-1 and TRBJ1-5, with D hard to call. V shed 3 bases and J shed 7 bases, with 1 base lying between them. This CDR3 region has 10 residues. CDR1 LGHDT and CDR2 YNNKEL come from the germline V gene (reference sequence). The CDR3 nucleotides read TGTGCCAGCAGCCAGCAGCCCCAGCATTTT. It yields the protein CASSQQPQHF.

The chain has TRBV20-1 and TRBJ2-1; perhaps TRBD1 as D (7 bases). The CDR3 runs 13 residues. Per germline, CDR1 DFQATT and CDR2 SNEGSKA (reference sequence). Trimming took off 5 bases at V and 8 bases at J, with 16 bases between the two ends. The CDR3 loop reads CSASPGGRYEQFF. The CDR3 DNA reads TGCAGTGCTTCGCCAGGGGGGCGATATGAGCAGTTCTTC.

This clonotype has only a few counts. The chain has TRBV12-3 or TRBV12-4 and TRBJ2-5, with 7 bases matching TRBD2. Trimming removed 9 bases from V and 5 bases from J; junction bases left unmatched: 12. This CDR3 has 14 amino acids. Here the CDR3 reads CASSSSGNGETQYF. The CDR3 region has the DNA TGTGCCAGTTCCTCAAGCGGGAATGGGGAGACCCAGTACTTC.

Comment on this clonotype: The junction departs from germline at one end; a sequencing error may be responsible. This chain joins TRBV20-1 and TRBJ2-7; D is undetermined. CDR1 is DFQATT, CDR2 SNEGSKA, per germline (reference sequence). The CDR3 consists of 14 residues. The DNA of the CDR3 is TGCAGTGCGAGAGAGACGGTGGTGTTGGGCGAGCAGTACTTC. Its translation: CSARETVVLGEQYF.

Only a few counts were recorded for this clonotype. The rearrangement uses TRBV7-9 and TRBJ2-1, with 7 bases fitting TRBD1. CDR3 length: 15 amino acids. The germline V gene encodes CDR1 SEHNR and CDR2 FQNEAQ (reference sequence). J gave up 3 bases and V 5 bases, and 7 bases lay outside the gene matches. The CDR3 bases are TGTGCCAGCAGCCATTCCGGGACAGACTACAATGAGCAGTTCTTC. Protein product: CASSHSGTDYNEQFF.